Below are 29 T cell receptor beta chains sequenced from a single sample in a study of CD8 T cells in ankylosing spondylitis. Whole-study findings and limits: Roughly eight highly homologous variants made up a TCR beta motif that seemed to typify ankylosing spondylitis blood.

These TCRs are of unknown antigen specificity. MiXCR was run by TCRdb on the 5' RACE reads, yielding one entry per CDR3 protein. Of 450,000 to 550,000 distinct CDR3 sequences in the sample, approximately 5% were seen once. The source material was blood, either unsorted or a sorted T cell fraction (not recorded which). The source is a male donor with ankylosing spondylitis.

This clonotype was counted at least ten times. This sequence joins TRBV7-2 and TRBJ2-4; D uncertain. Germline CDR1 is SGHTA and CDR2 is FQGNSA. The ends were cut back, 2 bases at V and 2 bases at J, with 10 bases in the middle. The CDR3 length is 15 residues. The CDR3 sequence is CASSLTSTTKNIQYF. The CDR3 coding sequence is TGTGCCAGCAGCTTAACCTCCACTACCAAAAACATTCAGTACTTC. Together with reference TRBV7-2 and TRBJ2-4, the CDR3 gives the full variable domain: GAGVSQSPSNKVTEKGKDVELRCDPISGHTALYWYRQSLGQGLEFLIYFQGNSAPDKSGLPSDRFSAERTGGSVSTLTIQRTQQEDSAVYLCASSLTSTTKNIQYFGAGTRLSVL.

V usage is TRBV20-1 and J usage is TRBJ2-3; TRBD1 might be the D (5 bases). The CDR3 spans 11 residues. Trimming removed 6 bases from V and 4 bases from J, with 8 bases in between. CDR1 and CDR2 (germline): DFQATT, SNEGSKA (reference sequence). CDR3 sequence reads: CSAGPSDTQYF. The CDR3 DNA is TGCAGTGCGGGGCCATCAGATACGCAGTATTTT.

This clonotype has ten or more counts. This sequence joins TRBV5-5 and TRBJ2-5; D unresolved. Trimming took 4 bases from V and 5 from J, leaving 18 bases between them. The CDR3 totals 15 residues. CDR1 and CDR2 (germline): SGHKS, YYEKEE (reference sequence). In nucleotides, the CDR3 is TGTGCCAGCAGCACCGCCGTCAGGTTGGGGGAGACCCAGTACTTC. This translates into CASSTAVRLGETQYF.

This clonotype has a handful of counts. The chain couples TRBV6-2 or TRBV6-3 to TRBJ2-3; perhaps D is TRBD1 or TRBD2 (5 bases each). Trimming removed 6 bases at V and 0 bases at J, with 16 bases between. The CDR3 runs 16 residues. Germline lookup yields CDR1 MNHEY and CDR2 SVGEGT. CDR3: CASSPGTLASTDTQYF. The DNA of the CDR3 is TGTGCCAGCAGCCCCGGGACCCTCGCTAGCACAGATACGCAGTATTTT.

This chain joins TRBV7-3 and TRBJ2-5, with 7 bases aligning to TRBD2. This CDR3 region has 15 residues. Losses at the gene ends were 1 base for V and 0 bases for J; bases not matched to a gene: 2. CDR1 is SGHTA, CDR2 FQGTGA, per germline. For the CDR3, the DNA is TGTGCCAGCAGCTTAAGGGGGGGGGACCAAGAGACCCAGTACTTC. This encodes CASSLRGGDQETQYF.

In this sample, this clonotype turned up many times. The V gene is TRBV20-1, the J gene TRBJ1-5, with a weak D call TRBD1 (6 bases). Trimming stripped 2 bases from V and 4 bases from J, with 12 bases between. Germline V gene sequence: CDR1 DFQATT, CDR2 SNEGSKA (reference sequence). This CDR3 has 14 amino acids. CDR3 region: CSARPGGTNQPQHF. The CDR3 nucleotides read TGCAGTGCTAGACCGGGGGGGACAAATCAGCCCCAGCATTTT.

This clonotype was recorded many times. The CDR3, as DNA: TGTGCCAGCAACGGGCATTTGAACACTGAAGCTTTCTTT. Translation gives CASNGHLNTEAFF. The gene calls are TRBV7-2 and TRBJ1-1; no firm D call. Germline CDR1 is SGHTA and CDR2 is FQGNSA. V shed 7 bases and J shed 0 bases, with 9 bases lying between them. This CDR3 region has 13 residues.

The V and J genes are TRBV10-3 and TRBJ2-2; TRBD1 aligns across 10 bases. Germline values: CDR1 ENHRY, CDR2 SYGVKD. CDR3 length: 16 amino acids. V shed 4 bases, J shed 3 bases, and the junction held 5 bases outside the gene matches. CDR3 DNA sequence: TGTGCCATCAGTGCCCGGGACAGGGGCGACACCGGGGAGCTGTTTTTT. Translating it yields CAISARDRGDTGELFF.

This clonotype was counted ten times or more. This chain joins TRBV12-3 or TRBV12-4 and TRBJ2-1; D is perhaps TRBD1 or TRBD2 (5 bases each). V lost 3 bases, J lost 1 base, and 13 bases lay in between. CDR3 size: 16 residues. DNA of the CDR3: TGTGCCAGCAGTTTCATTCGGGGACCATCCTACAATGAGCAGTTCTTC. Amino acids: CASSFIRGPSYNEQFF.

This clonotype was seen a handful of times. The genes are TRBV27 and TRBJ2-3; D is possibly TRBD1 (6 bases). Germline V gene lookup returns CDR1 MNHEY and CDR2 SMNVEV (reference sequence). V lost 1 base, J lost 5 bases, and 13 bases lay in between. This CDR3 has 15 residues. CDR3 residues: CASSLWAEGGDTQYF. In nucleotides, the CDR3 is TGTGCCAGCAGTTTATGGGCAGAAGGGGGAGATACGCAGTATTTT.

This clonotype showed up many times. This rearrangement joins TRBV29-1 to TRBJ1-1; D is possibly TRBD1 (6 bases). V lost 4 bases, J lost 10 bases, and 19 bases lay in between. Per the germline V gene, CDR1 is SQVTM and CDR2 is ANQGSEA. The CDR3 is 13 residues long. The CDR3 loop reads CSVAGGRGGTAFF. Written as DNA, the CDR3 is TGCAGCGTTGCCGGAGGGAGGGGGGGAACAGCTTTCTTT.

The sample holds many counts of this clonotype. The V gene is TRBV7-9, the J gene TRBJ1-1; a possible D gene is TRBD1 (5 bases). The CDR3 runs to 13 residues. The germline gives CDR1 SEHNR, CDR2 FQNEAQ (reference sequence). V was clipped by 5 bases and J by 4 bases, with 11 bases between them. The CDR3, as DNA: TGTGCCAGCAGCCCGACGCAGGGCACTGAAGCTTTCTTT. It is translated as CASSPTQGTEAFF. Full variable domain (rest looked up from reference TRBV7-9 and TRBJ1-1): DTGVSQNPRHKITKRGQNVTFRCDPISEHNRLYWYRQTLGQGPEFLTYFQNEAQLEKSRLLSDRFSAERPKGSFSTLEIQRTEQGDSAMYLCASSPTQGTEAFFGQGTRLTVV.

This clonotype has ten or more counts. The CDR3 sequence: CSAKLAGGREQYF. CDR3 nucleotides: TGCAGTGCGAAGCTAGCGGGAGGTCGCGAGCAGTACTTC. The rearrangement links TRBV20-1 to TRBJ2-7; 11 nucleotides agree with TRBD2. The CDR3 extends over 13 amino acids. Unmatched junction bases numbered 7, after V lost 6 bases and J lost 6 bases. The germline V gene has CDR1 DFQATT and CDR2 SNEGSKA (reference sequence).

The table lists this clonotype with many counts. The chain couples TRBV27 to TRBJ2-1; 10 bases agree with TRBD2. The length of the CDR3 is 14 residues. CDR1 is MNHEY and CDR2 is SMNVEV in the germline V gene (reference sequence). V was pared by 8 bases and J by 7 bases, with 8 bases of the junction left unmatched. The CDR3 DNA follows: TGTGCCAGCTGGAGCGGGAGGGGGGGGAATGAGCAGTTCTTC. The encoded protein is CASWSGRGGNEQFF.

This clonotype was seen a few times. The chain uses TRBV2 and TRBJ1-5; D not certain. Deletions cut 5 bases from V and 3 bases from J, with 14 bases between. CDR3 size: 15 residues. Germline CDR1 and CDR2: SNHLY and FYNNEI. In DNA form, the CDR3 reads TGTGCCAGCAGTTCTACACTTGGCCTCAATCAGCCCCAGCATTTT. It is translated as CASSSTLGLNQPQHF.

This clonotype was seen many times. This chain joins TRBV15 and TRBJ2-5, with 7 bases lining up with TRBD1. There are 14 residues in the CDR3. Trimming took 5 bases from V and 5 from J; bases not matched to a gene: 8. Germline V CDR1 and CDR2: LNHNV, YYDKDF (reference sequence). The CDR3 DNA reads TGTGCCACCAGCGGCACAGGGGTTGGTGAGACCCAGTACTTC. It translates to CATSGTGVGETQYF.

This clonotype came up many times. The chain recombines TRBV7-2 with TRBJ2-1; 7 nucleotides match TRBD1. The CDR3 is 15 amino acids. V gave up 5 bases and J gave up 4 bases; unmatched junction bases: 8. Germline CDR1 reads SGHTA; CDR2 reads FQGNSA. CDR3 amino acids: CASSLGDRPYNEQFF. The DNA for the CDR3 is TGTGCCAGCAGCCTAGGGGACAGACCATACAATGAGCAGTTCTTC.

The chain employs TRBV7-2 and TRBJ2-7, with D hard to call. Germline values: CDR1 SGHTA, CDR2 FQGNSA. V gave up 3 bases and J gave up 3 bases, with 9 bases separating them. The length of the CDR3 is 13 residues. Here the CDR3 DNA reads TGTGCCAGCAGCTTCGACGGGTACTACGAGCAGTACTTC. Amino acids: CASSFDGYYEQYF.

Ten or more counts support this clonotype. The rearrangement joins TRBV25-1 to TRBJ1-5; the D is unclear. The CDR3 covers 16 residues. Trimming removed 1 base from V and 2 bases from J, with 12 bases in between. The germline V gene encodes CDR1 MGHDK and CDR2 SYGVNS. CDR3 amino acids: CASSECGGLGNQPQHF. CDR3 DNA sequence: TGTGCCAGCAGTGAATGCGGAGGGCTGGGCAATCAGCCCCAGCATTTT. Filled out from reference TRBV25-1 and TRBJ1-5, the complete variable domain reads EADIYQTPRYLVIGTGKKITLECSQTMGHDKMYWYQQDPGMELHLIHYSYGVNSTEKGDLSSESTVSRIRTEHFPLTLESARPSHTSQYLCASSECGGLGNQPQHFGDGTRLSIL.

Note on this clonotype: At one end the junction does not follow the germline gene, possibly because of a read error. This chain uses TRBV6-2 or TRBV6-3 with TRBJ2-4, with unresolved D. The CDR3 contains 14 residues. Germline loops: CDR1 MNHEY, CDR2 SVGEGT. The CDR3 region has the DNA TGTGCCAGCAGCCTTACACCGGCCAAAAACATTCTGTACTTC. It codes for CASSLTPAKNILYF.

This clonotype showed up many times. The chain recombines TRBV4-2 with TRBJ2-1, with D unclear. The CDR3 is made up of 16 amino acids. Germline assignment: CDR1 LGHNA and CDR2 YNFKEQ. V lost 1 base and J lost 3, with 13 bases in between. Here the CDR3 DNA reads TGTGCCAGCAGCCAAGCCTTTATGTTGGGCTACAATGAGCAGTTCTTC. It yields the protein CASSQAFMLGYNEQFF.

V usage is TRBV4-3 and J usage is TRBJ2-3; no clear D. The germline CDR1 and CDR2 sequences are LGHNA and YSLEER. This CDR3 spans 13 amino acids. V lost 0 bases and J 5 bases, leaving 6 bases between the germline ends. CDR3 protein: CASSQDYRDTQYF. CDR3 DNA: TGCGCCAGCAGCCAAGATTACCGAGATACGCAGTATTTT.

This clonotype was seen ten or more times. The chain carries TRBV7-2 and TRBJ2-3, with 12 bases matching TRBD2. The CDR3 runs to 16 residues. The J segment lost 14 bases and the V segment lost 8 bases, leaving 20 bases of the junction unmatched. The germline V gene has CDR1 SGHTA and CDR2 FQGNSA. In nucleotides, the CDR3 is TGTGCCAGCGTCGAAGGGGTTCTAGCGGGAGGGCCTGATTGGTATTTT. Encoded protein: CASVEGVLAGGPDWYF.

This clonotype appeared many times. The chain links TRBV5-1 to TRBJ2-7; D remains unclear. Trimming took off 1 base at V and 0 bases at J, with 14 bases between the two ends. Germline V CDR1 and CDR2: SGHRS, YFSETQ. The CDR3 has 16 residues. The CDR3 region is CASSLFQVGSSYEQYF. The CDR3 nucleotides read TGCGCCAGCAGCTTGTTCCAGGTGGGGTCCTCCTACGAGCAGTACTTC. Supplemented by reference TRBV5-1 and TRBJ2-7, the full variable domain reads KAGVTQTPRYLIKTRGQQVTLSCSPISGHRSVSWYQQTPGQGLQFLFEYFSETQRNKGNFPGRFSGRQFSNSRSEMNVSTLELGDSALYLCASSLFQVGSSYEQYFGPGTRLTVT.

This clonotype was counted at least ten times. The chain couples TRBV2 to TRBJ1-2; D possibly corresponds to TRBD1 (5 bases). The V gene's germline CDR1 is SNHLY and CDR2 FYNNEI. The V end was cut by 4 bases, the J end by 0 bases, with 6 bases between. The CDR3 extends over 13 amino acids. The CDR3 is CASSAGPNYGYTF. DNA of the CDR3: TGTGCCAGCAGTGCGGGACCTAACTATGGCTACACCTTC.

This clonotype was seen at least ten times. The chain employs TRBV7-3 and TRBJ1-2; a weak D match, TRBD1 (6 bases). CDR3 length: 16 residues. From germline, CDR1 is SGHTA and CDR2 FQGTGA. With 2 bases removed from V and 5 bases from J, the gap between germline ends came to 18 bases. CDR3 region: CASSLQPPGGLYGYTF. The CDR3 DNA sequence: TGTGCCAGCAGCTTACAACCGCCCGGGGGCTTATATGGCTACACCTTC.

This clonotype was picked up many times. The chain is built from TRBV29-1 and TRBJ2-7; 10 bases map to TRBD2. With V trimmed by 3 bases and J by 9 bases, 11 bases remained unmatched. The CDR3 is 14 residues long. Germline-derived CDR1 and CDR2 are SQVTM and ANQGSEA. CDR3 in DNA: TGCAGCGTTGAGACGGACCTAGCGGGAGAAGGGCAGTACTTC. It is translated as CSVETDLAGEGQYF.

Ten or more counts support this clonotype. CDR3 loop: CASSSGWTGPDGYTF. CDR3 DNA sequence: TGTGCCAGCAGTTCCGGATGGACAGGGCCCGATGGCTACACCTTC. The J gene is TRBJ1-2, the V gene TRBV28, with TRBD1 matching 8 bases. The CDR3 contains 15 residues. CDR1 and CDR2 from the germline V gene are MDHEN and SYDVKM. V lost 4 bases, J lost 6 bases, and 10 bases stayed unmatched.

This clonotype was recorded many times. The chain has TRBV29-1 and TRBJ2-3; D might be TRBD1 or TRBD2, each matching 6 bases. Germline V gene lookup returns CDR1 SQVTM and CDR2 ANQGSEA. Between the trimmed V and J ends, which lost 4 bases and 0 bases, there was a span of 14 bases. The CDR3 contains 15 residues. The CDR3 nucleotides are TGCAGCGTTGGGGGGGCCAAGGTGAGCACAGATACGCAGTATTTT. As protein: CSVGGAKVSTDTQYF.